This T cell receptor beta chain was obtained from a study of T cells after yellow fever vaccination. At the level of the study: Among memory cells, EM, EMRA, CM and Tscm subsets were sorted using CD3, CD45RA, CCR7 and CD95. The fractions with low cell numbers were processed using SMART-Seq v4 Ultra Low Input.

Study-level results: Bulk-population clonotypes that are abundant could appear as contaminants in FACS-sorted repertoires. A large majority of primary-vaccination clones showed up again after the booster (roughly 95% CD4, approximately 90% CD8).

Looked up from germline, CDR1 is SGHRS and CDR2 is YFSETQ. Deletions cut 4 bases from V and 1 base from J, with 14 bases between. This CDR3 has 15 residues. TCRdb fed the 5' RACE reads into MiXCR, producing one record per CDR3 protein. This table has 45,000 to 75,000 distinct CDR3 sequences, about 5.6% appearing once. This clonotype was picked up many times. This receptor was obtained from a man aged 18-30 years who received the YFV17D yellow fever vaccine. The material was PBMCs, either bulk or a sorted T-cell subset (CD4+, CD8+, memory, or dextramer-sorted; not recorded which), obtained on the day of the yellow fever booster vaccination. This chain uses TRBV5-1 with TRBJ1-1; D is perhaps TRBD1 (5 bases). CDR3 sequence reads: CASSPLGGGNTEAFF. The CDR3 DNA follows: TGCGCCAGCAGCCCCCTGGGGGGGGGGAACACTGAAGCTTTCTTT.